These T cell receptor beta chains were read from a single sample in a study of T-cell reconstitution after alpha-beta-depleted transplantation in children. TCRdb reanalysed the PCR reads using MiXCR and keeps one entry per CDR3 protein. The sample lists about 980,000 distinct CDR3 sequences, less than 30% occurring once. Specimen: PBMCs, mostly from graft donor cells, collected 360 days after TCRalphabeta/CD19-depleted stem cell transplant. The receptors shown here come from a boy younger than two who had a stem cell transplant for SCID, so the T cells may come from the graft donor. Both conserved end residues are part of each CDR3. D genes are given only for firm matches. Size is stated for part of the rows, as once, few or many counts, or as a class when the clone is expanded.

clone_size: few
d_call: -
v_call: TRBV5-1
j_call: TRBJ1-1
cdr3_aa: CASSSSGGAGTEAFF
cdr3_nt: TGCGCCAGCTCGTCCTCGGGGGGGGCTGGCACTGAAGCTTTCTTT

clone_size: few
d_call: -
v_call: TRBV20-1
j_call: TRBJ2-4
cdr3_aa: CSAVEAKNIQYF
cdr3_nt: TGCAGTGCTGTAGAAGCCAAAAACATTCAGTACTTC

clone_size: -
d_call: TRBD1
v_call: TRBV2
j_call: TRBJ2-1
cdr3_aa: CASSRTGTGDNEQFF
cdr3_nt: TGTGCCAGCAGCCGTACCGGGACAGGGGACAATGAGCAGTTCTTC

clone_size: few
d_call: TRBD1
v_call: TRBV6-5
j_call: TRBJ2-7
cdr3_aa: CASSYSKLDRGRRLEQYF
cdr3_nt: TGTGCCAGCAGTTACTCGAAGCTAGACAGGGGGCGACGGCTCGAGCAGTACTTC

clone_size: -
d_call: -
v_call: TRBV15
j_call: TRBJ2-7
cdr3_aa: CATSSELQGSYEQYF
cdr3_nt: TGTGCCACCAGCAGCGAATTACAGGGTTCCTACGAGCAGTACTTC

clone_size: -
d_call: -
v_call: TRBV20-1
j_call: TRBJ2-1
cdr3_aa: CSAPIRGGPSNEQFF
cdr3_nt: TGCAGTGCTCCGATTCGCGGGGGCCCAAGCAATGAGCAGTTCTTC

clone_size: -
d_call: -
v_call: TRBV6-2/TRBV6-3
j_call: TRBJ1-5
cdr3_aa: CASGGLEPNQPQHF
cdr3_nt: TGTGCCAGCGGCGGCCTGGAGCCCAATCAGCCCCAGCATTTT

clone_size: -
d_call: -
v_call: TRBV3-1
j_call: TRBJ1-1
cdr3_aa: CASSQGGGDTEAFF
cdr3_nt: TGTGCCAGCAGCCAAGGAGGGGGGGACACTGAAGCTTTCTTT

clone_size: -
d_call: TRBD1
v_call: TRBV24-1
j_call: TRBJ2-2
cdr3_aa: CATSDIGTARTGELFF
cdr3_nt: TGTGCCACCAGTGACATCGGGACAGCACGCACCGGGGAGCTGTTTTTT

clone_size: few
d_call: -
v_call: TRBV29-1
j_call: TRBJ2-7
cdr3_aa: CSVSTLGTRNTEQYF
cdr3_nt: TGCAGCGTTTCGACACTGGGGACACGGAATACCGAGCAGTACTTC

clone_size: -
d_call: -
v_call: TRBV6-6
j_call: TRBJ1-1
cdr3_aa: CARERGIGTEAFF
cdr3_nt: TGTGCCAGAGAAAGGGGGATTGGGACTGAAGCTTTCTTT

clone_size: -
d_call: TRBD2
v_call: TRBV20-1
j_call: TRBJ2-1
cdr3_aa: CSVHGGVKENNEQFF
cdr3_nt: TGCAGTGTGCATGGGGGGGTGAAAGAGAACAATGAGCAGTTCTTC

clone_size: -
d_call: -
v_call: TRBV10-3
j_call: TRBJ2-1
cdr3_aa: CAIGGEYNEQFF
cdr3_nt: TGTGCCATCGGCGGGGAATACAATGAGCAGTTCTTC

clone_size: once
d_call: TRBD1
v_call: TRBV6-1
j_call: TRBJ2-2
cdr3_aa: CASSGRGQGGELFF
cdr3_nt: TGTGCCAGCAGCGGCAGGGGGCAAGGCGGGGAGCTGTTTTTT

clone_size: few
d_call: -
v_call: TRBV7-2
j_call: TRBJ2-5
cdr3_aa: CASSLVAAEETQYF
cdr3_nt: TGTGCCAGCAGCTTAGTTGCAGCGGAGGAGACCCAGTACTTC

clone_size: -
d_call: TRBD1
v_call: TRBV3-1
j_call: TRBJ1-2
cdr3_aa: CASSPRTGFMDGYTF
cdr3_nt: TGTGCCAGCAGCCCGAGGACAGGTTTTATGGATGGCTACACCTTC

clone_size: -
d_call: TRBD2
v_call: TRBV5-1
j_call: TRBJ2-3
cdr3_aa: CASRRGLAGSTDTQYF
cdr3_nt: TGCGCCAGCAGGAGAGGACTAGCGGGGAGCACAGATACGCAGTATTTT

clone_size: -
d_call: TRBD1
v_call: TRBV12-3/TRBV12-4
j_call: TRBJ1-1
cdr3_aa: CASRKQGARTEAFF
cdr3_nt: TGTGCCAGCAGGAAACAGGGGGCGCGAACTGAAGCTTTCTTT

clone_size: few
d_call: -
v_call: TRBV20-1
j_call: TRBJ2-7
cdr3_aa: CSARGQGALEQYF
cdr3_nt: TGCAGTGCACGGGGCCAAGGGGCCCTCGAGCAGTACTTC

clone_size: -
d_call: -
v_call: TRBV11-2
j_call: TRBJ2-1
cdr3_aa: CASSLVGYQEQFF
cdr3_nt: TGTGCCAGCAGCTTAGTGGGATACCAAGAGCAGTTCTTC

clone_size: few
d_call: -
v_call: TRBV19
j_call: TRBJ2-3
cdr3_aa: CASSAPGPTDTQYF
cdr3_nt: TGTGCCAGTAGTGCGCCCGGGCCCACAGATACGCAGTATTTT

clone_size: few
d_call: -
v_call: TRBV6-5
j_call: TRBJ1-1
cdr3_aa: CASSYSGWNTEAFF
cdr3_nt: TGTGCCAGCAGTTACTCGGGATGGAACACTGAAGCTTTCTTT

clone_size: -
d_call: TRBD2
v_call: TRBV7-9
j_call: TRBJ2-1
cdr3_aa: CASSPYLAGEQFF
cdr3_nt: TGTGCCAGCAGCCCCTACCTAGCGGGGGAGCAGTTCTTC

clone_size: -
d_call: -
v_call: TRBV5-1
j_call: TRBJ2-3
cdr3_aa: CASTLGGITDTQYF
cdr3_nt: TGCGCCAGCACCCTCGGGGGAATCACAGATACGCAGTATTTT

clone_size: few
d_call: -
v_call: TRBV12-3/TRBV12-4
j_call: TRBJ1-1
cdr3_aa: CASSSDRHTEAFF
cdr3_nt: TGTGCCAGCAGCTCCGACAGACACACTGAAGCTTTCTTT

clone_size: -
d_call: TRBD1
v_call: TRBV27
j_call: TRBJ1-5
cdr3_aa: CASRGTGVKQPQHF
cdr3_nt: TGTGCCAGCAGGGGTACAGGGGTGAAACAGCCCCAGCATTTT

clone_size: -
d_call: -
v_call: TRBV7-9
j_call: TRBJ2-7
cdr3_aa: CASSLVGVERQYF
cdr3_nt: TGTGCCAGCAGCTTAGTTGGGGTAGAGCGGCAGTACTTC

clone_size: few
d_call: -
v_call: TRBV5-1
j_call: TRBJ2-5
cdr3_aa: CASSSSDRFQETQYF
cdr3_nt: TGCGCCAGCAGCTCCTCAGACAGGTTCCAAGAGACCCAGTACTTC

clone_size: -
d_call: -
v_call: TRBV4-3
j_call: TRBJ1-1
cdr3_aa: CASSQVRGGNTEAFF
cdr3_nt: TGCGCCAGCAGCCAAGTCAGAGGAGGGAACACTGAAGCTTTCTTT

clone_size: -
d_call: -
v_call: TRBV4-1
j_call: TRBJ2-2
cdr3_aa: CASSQETSKWTGELFF
cdr3_nt: TGCGCCAGCAGCCAAGAGACGTCCAAGTGGACCGGGGAGCTGTTTTTT

clone_size: -
d_call: -
v_call: TRBV12-3/TRBV12-4
j_call: TRBJ1-1
cdr3_aa: CASSFLIQLPGAFF
cdr3_nt: TGTGCCAGCAGTTTCCTTATTCAGCTACCGGGAGCTTTCTTT

clone_size: -
d_call: TRBD1
v_call: TRBV5-1
j_call: TRBJ2-7
cdr3_aa: CASSLDRGKGYEQYF
cdr3_nt: TGCGCCAGCAGCTTGGACAGGGGGAAAGGCTACGAGCAGTACTTC

clone_size: many
d_call: -
v_call: TRBV7-2
j_call: TRBJ2-3
cdr3_aa: CASSLARGTDTQYF
cdr3_nt: TGTGCCAGCAGCTTAGCCCGGGGCACAGATACGCAGTATTTT

clone_size: few
d_call: TRBD2
v_call: TRBV20-1
j_call: TRBJ2-3
cdr3_aa: CSASLGTSATQYF
cdr3_nt: TGCAGTGCTAGCCTTGGGACTAGCGCCACGCAGTATTTT

clone_size: few
d_call: TRBD1
v_call: TRBV28
j_call: TRBJ2-1
cdr3_aa: CASRDRGGSSYNEQFF
cdr3_nt: TGTGCCAGCAGAGACAGGGGTGGTAGCTCCTACAATGAGCAGTTCTTC

clone_size: few
d_call: TRBD1
v_call: TRBV6-1
j_call: TRBJ1-1
cdr3_aa: CAVRGSPPMNTEAFF
cdr3_nt: TGTGCCGTCAGGGGGTCCCCTCCTATGAACACTGAAGCTTTCTTT

clone_size: few
d_call: TRBD2
v_call: TRBV7-9
j_call: TRBJ2-1
cdr3_aa: CASSLPAGGRNEQFF
cdr3_nt: TGTGCCAGCAGCTTACCCGCGGGGGGGCGGAATGAGCAGTTCTTC

clone_size: few
d_call: -
v_call: TRBV7-2
j_call: TRBJ2-2
cdr3_aa: CASSFRRPGELFF
cdr3_nt: TGTGCCAGCAGCTTTAGGCGGCCCGGGGAGCTGTTTTTT

clone_size: -
d_call: TRBD2
v_call: TRBV12-3/TRBV12-4
j_call: TRBJ2-1
cdr3_aa: CASSLIKEKRGGLNEQFF
cdr3_nt: TGTGCCAGCAGTTTAATTAAGGAGAAGCGGGGGGGCCTGAATGAGCAGTTCTTC

clone_size: few
d_call: -
v_call: TRBV7-9
j_call: TRBJ2-1
cdr3_aa: CASSLIWGTQPNNEQFF
cdr3_nt: TGTGCCAGCAGCTTAATTTGGGGGACACAACCAAACAATGAGCAGTTCTTC

clone_size: once
d_call: TRBD2
v_call: TRBV30
j_call: TRBJ2-3
cdr3_aa: CASNFAGEISSTDTQYF
cdr3_nt: TGTGCCTCCAACTTCGCGGGGGAGATTTCTAGCACAGATACGCAGTATTTT

clone_size: -
d_call: TRBD1
v_call: TRBV12-3/TRBV12-4
j_call: TRBJ2-1
cdr3_aa: CASSFPGTGNYNEQFF
cdr3_nt: TGTGCCAGCAGTTTCCCCGGGACAGGGAACTACAATGAGCAGTTCTTC

clone_size: few
d_call: -
v_call: TRBV7-9
j_call: TRBJ2-1
cdr3_aa: CASSRRTSPYNEQFF
cdr3_nt: TGTGCCAGCAGCCGACGGACAAGCCCCTACAATGAGCAGTTCTTC

clone_size: few
d_call: TRBD1
v_call: TRBV12-3/TRBV12-4
j_call: TRBJ2-7
cdr3_aa: CASSADRGKQYF
cdr3_nt: TGTGCCAGCAGTGCGGACAGGGGAAAGCAGTACTTC

clone_size: few
d_call: -
v_call: TRBV5-4
j_call: TRBJ2-3
cdr3_aa: CASSRKTPGTGTDTQYF
cdr3_nt: TGTGCCAGCAGCCGCAAAACCCCAGGGACGGGCACAGATACGCAGTATTTT

clone_size: many
d_call: -
v_call: TRBV12-3/TRBV12-4
j_call: TRBJ2-6
cdr3_aa: CASSEGGPLSGANVLTF
cdr3_nt: TGTGCCAGCAGCGAGGGGGGACCCCTCTCTGGGGCCAACGTCCTGACTTTC